Listed below are T cell receptor beta chains from one sample, sequenced in a study of T cells in Graves' hyperthyroidism and ophthalmopathy. Each CDR3 protein gets one entry after TCRdb re-called the multiplex PCR reads with MiXCR. The sample yields 700,000 or so distinct CDR3 sequences, around 15% seen once. Material for sequencing was blood. All receptors derive from a man younger than 35 with Graves' hyperthyroidism. Each CDR3 is given with its conserved first and last residue. Each record gives: V gene, J gene, CDR3 protein.

TRBV30	TRBJ2-5	CAWSVGWGQETQYF
TRBV12-5	TRBJ2-3	CASGSDYTQYF
TRBV29-1	TRBJ2-3	CSVLTGRTDTQYF
TRBV28	TRBJ2-7	CASSTRGTGSYEQYF
TRBV20-1	TRBJ2-7	CSASLAGGYEQYF
TRBV6-1	TRBJ1-2	CASSRSTFDDYTF
TRBV30	TRBJ1-2	CAWSTGAGNYGYTF
TRBV3-1	TRBJ2-1	CASSQGHQELRNEQFF
TRBV12-3/TRBV12-4	TRBJ1-4	CASMDRDTGEKLFF
TRBV30	TRBJ1-1	CAWMGHYNTEAFF
TRBV11-2	TRBJ2-3	CASSFRGQVDTQYF
TRBV2	TRBJ2-7	CASSETGLAGASEQYF
TRBV29-1	TRBJ2-3	CSAGGSGSGRTQYF
TRBV20-1	TRBJ2-7	CSARDLSKDGYEQYF
TRBV27	TRBJ2-3	CASSRTRLIYTDTQYF
TRBV2	TRBJ2-3	CASTRLTDTQYF
TRBV13	TRBJ2-4	CASSTRTGDNIQYF
TRBV5-1	TRBJ2-3	CASTTDPPDTQYF
TRBV20-1	TRBJ2-1	CSATLLAGGPNEQFF
TRBV28	TRBJ1-4	CASSFQGQGGEKLFF
TRBV7-8	TRBJ2-2	CASSPRTAITGELFF
TRBV7-2	TRBJ1-2	CASSSRGDYGYTF
TRBV9	TRBJ2-1	CASSPDQGDEQFF
TRBV29-1	TRBJ2-2	CSVGRQGPNTGELFF
TRBV27	TRBJ1-1	CASSEVSPNTEAFF
TRBV4-1	TRBJ2-7	CASSQESSGVGFEQYF
TRBV19	TRBJ2-2	CASSTGQGWGGELFF
TRBV7-9	TRBJ2-5	CASSLLAGFQETQYF
TRBV19	TRBJ2-5	CASSIDLVQETQYF
TRBV28	TRBJ2-1	CASRRSGKYNEQFF
TRBV7-9	TRBJ2-7	CASSPEQFYEQYF